The clone carrying this T cell receptor beta chain was counted between two and nine times. These data come from a study of T cell repertoires in cytomegalovirus infection. From the reads, TCRdb called clonotypes with MiXCR, one entry per CDR3 protein. The sample includes 480,000 or so distinct CDR3 sequences, about 10% of them seen just once. V was pared by 0 bases and J by 0 bases, with 12 bases between. CDR3 length: 17 amino acids. The germline V gene has CDR1 LGHNA and CDR2 YNFKEQ. The receptor's source is a human donor in good health (CMV status not recorded). Some clones in this sample may be carry-over from other donors' samples. The sequencing sample was made of PBMCs. The gene calls are TRBV4-2 and TRBJ2-1; D gene ambiguous. CDR3 sequence: CASSQDRQVLSYNEQFF. CDR3 in DNA: TGTGCCAGCAGCCAAGATAGGCAGGTACTCTCCTACAATGAGCAGTTCTTC.